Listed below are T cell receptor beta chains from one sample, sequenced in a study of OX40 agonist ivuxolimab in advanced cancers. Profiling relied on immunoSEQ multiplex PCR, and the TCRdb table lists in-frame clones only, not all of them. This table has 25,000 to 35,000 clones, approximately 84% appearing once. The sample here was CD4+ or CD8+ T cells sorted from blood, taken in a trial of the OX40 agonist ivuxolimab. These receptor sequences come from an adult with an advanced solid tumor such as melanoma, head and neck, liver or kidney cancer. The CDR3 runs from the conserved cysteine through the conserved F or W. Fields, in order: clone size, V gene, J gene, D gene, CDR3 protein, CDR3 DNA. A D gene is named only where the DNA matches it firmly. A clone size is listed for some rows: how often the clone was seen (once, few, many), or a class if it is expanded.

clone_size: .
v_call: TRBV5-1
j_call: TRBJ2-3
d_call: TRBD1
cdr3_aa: CASSSRRTGGTDTQYF
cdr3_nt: TGCGCCAGCAGCTCGCGGCGGACAGGGGGCACAGATACGCAGTATTTT

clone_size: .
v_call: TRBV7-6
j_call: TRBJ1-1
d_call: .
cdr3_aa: CASSLGPRRGNMNTEAFF
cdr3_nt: TGTGCCAGCAGCTTAGGGCCCCGGAGGGGGAATATGAACACTGAAGCTTTCTTT

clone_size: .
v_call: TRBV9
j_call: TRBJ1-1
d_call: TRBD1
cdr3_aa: CASSPDRVENTEAFF
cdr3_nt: TGTGCCAGCAGCCCAGACAGGGTGGAGAACACTGAAGCTTTCTTT

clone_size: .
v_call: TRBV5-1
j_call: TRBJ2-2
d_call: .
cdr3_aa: CASSLDRNTGELFF
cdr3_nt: TGCGCCAGCAGCTTGGACAGGAACACCGGGGAGCTGTTTTTT

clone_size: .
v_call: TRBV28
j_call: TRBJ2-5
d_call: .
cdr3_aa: CASSLVMGAGQETQYF
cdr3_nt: TGTGCCAGCAGTTTAGTAATGGGCGCAGGCCAAGAGACCCAGTACTTC

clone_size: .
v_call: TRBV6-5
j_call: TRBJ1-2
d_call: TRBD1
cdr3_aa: CASRDSPPYGYTF
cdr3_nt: TGTGCCAGCCGGGACAGCCCACCCTATGGCTACACCTTC

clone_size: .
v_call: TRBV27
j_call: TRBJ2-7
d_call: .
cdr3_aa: CASTGTTYEQYF
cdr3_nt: TGTGCCAGCACCGGGACGACCTACGAGCAGTACTTC

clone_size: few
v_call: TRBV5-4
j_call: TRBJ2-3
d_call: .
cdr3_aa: CASSRGISGGTDTDTQYF
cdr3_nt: TGTGCCAGCAGTCGAGGGATCAGCGGAGGGACGGATACAGATACGCAGTATTTT

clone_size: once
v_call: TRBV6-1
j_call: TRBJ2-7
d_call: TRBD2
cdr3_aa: CASSQLAGETYEQYF
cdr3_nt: TGTGCCAGCAGCCAACTAGCGGGAGAGACCTACGAGCAGTACTTC

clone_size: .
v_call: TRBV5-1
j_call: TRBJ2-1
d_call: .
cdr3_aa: CASSLGGPYNEQFF
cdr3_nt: TGCGCCAGCAGCTTAGGGGGGCCTTACAATGAGCAGTTCTTC

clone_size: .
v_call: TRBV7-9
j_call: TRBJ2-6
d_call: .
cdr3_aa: CASQHRGRANVLTF
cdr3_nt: TGTGCCAGCCAACACCGGGGACGGGCCAACGTCCTGACTTTC

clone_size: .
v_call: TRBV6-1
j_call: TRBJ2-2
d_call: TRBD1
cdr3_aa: CASSDRRAGGTGELFF
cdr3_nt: TGTGCCAGCAGTGACCGACGGGCAGGGGGCACCGGGGAGCTGTTTTTT

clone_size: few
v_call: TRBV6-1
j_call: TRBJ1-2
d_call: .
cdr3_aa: CASSEGEIYGYTF
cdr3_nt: TGTGCCAGCAGCGAGGGAGAGATCTATGGCTACACCTTC

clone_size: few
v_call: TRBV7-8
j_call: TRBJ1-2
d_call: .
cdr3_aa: CASSLTGTSGYTF
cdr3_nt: TGTGCCAGCAGCTTAACCGGGACCTCTGGCTACACCTTC

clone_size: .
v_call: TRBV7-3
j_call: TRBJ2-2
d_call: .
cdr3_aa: CASSLQGTGELFF
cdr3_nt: TGTGCCAGCAGCTTACAGGGTACCGGGGAGCTGTTTTTT

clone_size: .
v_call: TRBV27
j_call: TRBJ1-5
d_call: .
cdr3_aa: CASSLRGSNQPQHF
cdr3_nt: TGTGCCAGCAGTCTCAGGGGAAGCAATCAGCCCCAGCATTTT

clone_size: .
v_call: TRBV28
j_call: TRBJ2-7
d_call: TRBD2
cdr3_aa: CASSPPGREYEQYF
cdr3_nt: TGTGCCAGCAGCCCTCCTGGGAGGGAGTACGAGCAGTACTTC

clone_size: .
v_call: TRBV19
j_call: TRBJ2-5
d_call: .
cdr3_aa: CASSISTGAETQYF
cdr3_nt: TGTGCCAGTAGTATATCGACAGGCGCGGAGACCCAGTACTTC

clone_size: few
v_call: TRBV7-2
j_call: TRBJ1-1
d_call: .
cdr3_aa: CASSLASGATEAFF
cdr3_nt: TGTGCCAGCAGCTTAGCGTCAGGGGCCACTGAAGCTTTCTTT

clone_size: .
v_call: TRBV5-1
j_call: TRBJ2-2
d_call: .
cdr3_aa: CASSLAGRGIGELFF
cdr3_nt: TGCGCCAGCAGCTTGGCCGGGAGAGGCATCGGGGAGCTGTTTTTT

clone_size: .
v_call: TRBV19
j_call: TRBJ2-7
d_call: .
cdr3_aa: CASSLDVNSYEQYF
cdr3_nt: TGTGCCAGTAGTTTGGACGTTAACTCCTACGAGCAGTACTTC

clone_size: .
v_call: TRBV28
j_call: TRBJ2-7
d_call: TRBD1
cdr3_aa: CASSLGQLAYEQYF
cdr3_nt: TGTGCCAGCAGTTTGGGACAGCTTGCCTACGAGCAGTACTTC

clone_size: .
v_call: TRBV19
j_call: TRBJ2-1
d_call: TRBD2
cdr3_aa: CASSIPGTSGTEEQFF
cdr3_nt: TGTGCCAGTAGTATTCCCGGGACTAGCGGGACGGAGGAGCAGTTCTTC

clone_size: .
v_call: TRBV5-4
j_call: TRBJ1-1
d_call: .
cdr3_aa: CASSLQQGYYTEAFF
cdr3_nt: TGTGCCAGCAGCCTGCAACAGGGTTATTACACTGAAGCTTTCTTT

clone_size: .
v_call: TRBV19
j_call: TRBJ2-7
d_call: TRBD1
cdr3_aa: CASSPASGGYEQYF
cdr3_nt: TGTGCCAGTAGCCCAGCCTCAGGGGGCTACGAGCAGTACTTC

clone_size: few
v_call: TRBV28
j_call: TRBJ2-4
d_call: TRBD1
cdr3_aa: CASSLTGTGDKNIQYF
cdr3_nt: TGTGCCAGCAGTCTAACCGGGACAGGGGACAAAAACATTCAGTACTTC

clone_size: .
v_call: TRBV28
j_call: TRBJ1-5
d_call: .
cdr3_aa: CASSPGRYNQPQHF
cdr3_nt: TGTGCCAGCAGTCCCGGGAGGTACAATCAGCCCCAGCATTTT

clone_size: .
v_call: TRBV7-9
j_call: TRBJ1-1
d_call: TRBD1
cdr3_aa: CASSSPMDRETEAFF
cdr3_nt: TGTGCCAGCAGCTCGCCGATGGACAGGGAGACTGAAGCTTTCTTT

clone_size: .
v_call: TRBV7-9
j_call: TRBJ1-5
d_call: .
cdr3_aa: CASSSVGSNQPQHF
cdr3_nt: TGTGCCAGCAGCTCAGTAGGGAGCAATCAGCCCCAGCATTTT

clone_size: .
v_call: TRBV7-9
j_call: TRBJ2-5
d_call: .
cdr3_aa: CASSHRQLQETQYF
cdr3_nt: TGTGCCAGCAGCCACAGGCAGCTCCAAGAGACCCAGTACTTC

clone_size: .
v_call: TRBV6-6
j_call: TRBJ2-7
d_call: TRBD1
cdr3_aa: CASTPGQGAYEQYF
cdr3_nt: TGTGCCAGCACCCCCGGACAGGGAGCCTACGAGCAGTACTTC

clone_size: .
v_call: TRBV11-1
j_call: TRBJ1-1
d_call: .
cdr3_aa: CASSLGRLNTEAFF
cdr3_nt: TGTGCCAGCAGCTTAGGACGGTTGAACACTGAAGCTTTCTTT

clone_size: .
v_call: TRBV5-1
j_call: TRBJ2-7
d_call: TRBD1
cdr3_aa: CASSLPTTGGLGEQYF
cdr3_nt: TGCGCCAGCAGCTTGCCGACCACAGGGGGCCTCGGGGAGCAGTACTTC

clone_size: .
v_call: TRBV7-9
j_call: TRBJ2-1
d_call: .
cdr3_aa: CAPLRLRNEQFF
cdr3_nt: TGTGCCCCCCTAAGGCTTAGGAATGAGCAGTTCTTC

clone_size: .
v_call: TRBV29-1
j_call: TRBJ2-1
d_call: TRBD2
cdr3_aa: CSGAGGSGNEQFF
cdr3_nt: TGCAGCGGTGCGGGGGGCTCAGGGAATGAGCAGTTCTTC

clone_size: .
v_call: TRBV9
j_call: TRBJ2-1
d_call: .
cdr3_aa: CASSNEQFF
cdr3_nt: TGTGCCAGCTCCAATGAGCAGTTCTTC

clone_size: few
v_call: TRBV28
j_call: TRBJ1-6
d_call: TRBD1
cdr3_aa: CASSIRQGGNSPLHF
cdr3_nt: TGTGCCAGCAGCATTCGACAGGGTGGGAATTCACCCCTCCACTTT

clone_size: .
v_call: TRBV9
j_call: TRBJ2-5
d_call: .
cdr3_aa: CASSVGTVPQETQYF
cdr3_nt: TGTGCCAGCAGCGTCGGAACAGTTCCTCAAGAGACCCAGTACTTC

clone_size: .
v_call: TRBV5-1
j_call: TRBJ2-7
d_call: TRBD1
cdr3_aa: CASSRGQGDEQYF
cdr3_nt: TGCGCCAGCAGCAGGGGACAGGGGGACGAGCAGTACTTC

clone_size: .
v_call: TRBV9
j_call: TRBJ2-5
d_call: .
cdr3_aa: CASSGIQETQYF
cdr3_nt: TGTGCCAGCAGCGGCATCCAAGAGACCCAGTACTTC

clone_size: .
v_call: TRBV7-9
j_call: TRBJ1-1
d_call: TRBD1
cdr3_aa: CASSFRGTGDTEAFF
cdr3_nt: TGTGCCAGCAGCTTTAGAGGGACAGGGGATACTGAAGCTTTCTTT

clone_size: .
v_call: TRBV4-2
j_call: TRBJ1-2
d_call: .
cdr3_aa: CASSQDLEGYYGYTF
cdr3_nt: TGTGCCAGCAGCCAAGATCTTGAGGGTTACTATGGCTACACCTTC

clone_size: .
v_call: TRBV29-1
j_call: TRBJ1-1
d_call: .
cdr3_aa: CSAVVGAGTEAFF
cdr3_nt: TGCAGCGCCGTAGTTGGGGCGGGAACTGAAGCTTTCTTT

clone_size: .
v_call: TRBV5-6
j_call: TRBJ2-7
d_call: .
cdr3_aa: CASSWGFAYEQYF
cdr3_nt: TGTGCCAGCAGCTGGGGGTTTGCGTACGAGCAGTACTTC

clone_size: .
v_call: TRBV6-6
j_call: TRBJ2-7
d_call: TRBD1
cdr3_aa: CASRTGGQYEQYF
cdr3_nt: TGTGCCAGCAGAACAGGGGGCCAGTACGAGCAGTACTTC

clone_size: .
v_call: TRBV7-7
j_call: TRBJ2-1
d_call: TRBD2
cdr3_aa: CASSLAAGGPVDNEQFF
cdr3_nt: TGTGCTAGCAGCTTAGCAGCGGGAGGGCCTGTTGACAATGAGCAGTTCTTC

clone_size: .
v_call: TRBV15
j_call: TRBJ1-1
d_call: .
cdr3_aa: CATSTRAGNTEAFF
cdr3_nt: TGTGCCACCAGCACGAGGGCGGGGAACACTGAAGCTTTCTTT

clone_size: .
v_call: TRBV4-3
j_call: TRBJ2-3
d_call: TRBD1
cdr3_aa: CASSPTGGTDTQYF
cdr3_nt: TGCGCCAGCAGCCCAACAGGGGGAACAGATACGCAGTATTTT

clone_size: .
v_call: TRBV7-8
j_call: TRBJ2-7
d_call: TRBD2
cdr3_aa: CASTLGGSYEQYF
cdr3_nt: TGTGCCAGCACCCTTGGCGGGAGCTACGAGCAGTACTTC